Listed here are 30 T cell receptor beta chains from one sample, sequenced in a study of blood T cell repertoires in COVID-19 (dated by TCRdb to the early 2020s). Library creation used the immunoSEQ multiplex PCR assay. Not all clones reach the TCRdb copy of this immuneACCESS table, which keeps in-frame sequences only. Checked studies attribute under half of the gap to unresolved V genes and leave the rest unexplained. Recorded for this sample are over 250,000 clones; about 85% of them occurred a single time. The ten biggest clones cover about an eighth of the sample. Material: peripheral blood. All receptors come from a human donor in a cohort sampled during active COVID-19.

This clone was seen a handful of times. CDR3 DNA sequence: TGTGCCAGCAGTCTCGGGACTCTGGATTCACCCCTCCACTTT. Translation: CASSLGTLDSPLHF. The chain carries TRBV27 and TRBJ1-6; D possibly corresponds to TRBD1 (5 bases). The CDR3 length is 14 residues. The germline CDR1 and CDR2 sequences are MNHEY and SMNVEV (reference sequence). Trimming removed 5 bases from V and 8 bases from J, with 13 bases in between.

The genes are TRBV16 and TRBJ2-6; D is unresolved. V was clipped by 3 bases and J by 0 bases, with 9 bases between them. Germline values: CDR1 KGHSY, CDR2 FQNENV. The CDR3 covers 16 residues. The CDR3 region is CASSQIEDSGANVLTF. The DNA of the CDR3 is TGTGCCAGCAGCCAGATCGAGGACTCTGGGGCCAACGTCCTGACTTTC.

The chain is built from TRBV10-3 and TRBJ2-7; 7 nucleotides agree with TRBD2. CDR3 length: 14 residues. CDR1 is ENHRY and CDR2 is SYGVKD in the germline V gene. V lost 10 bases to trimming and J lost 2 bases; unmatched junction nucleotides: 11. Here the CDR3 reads CATGPAGTTYEQYF. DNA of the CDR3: TGTGCCACCGGACCAGCGGGGACCACCTACGAGCAGTACTTC.

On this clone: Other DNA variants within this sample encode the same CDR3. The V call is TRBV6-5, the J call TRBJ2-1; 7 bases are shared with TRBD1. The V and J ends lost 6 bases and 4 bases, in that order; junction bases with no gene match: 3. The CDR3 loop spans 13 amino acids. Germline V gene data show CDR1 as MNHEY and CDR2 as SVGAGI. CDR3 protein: CASRRDRYNEQFF. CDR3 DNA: TGTGCCAGCAGAAGGGACAGATACAATGAGCAGTTCTTC.

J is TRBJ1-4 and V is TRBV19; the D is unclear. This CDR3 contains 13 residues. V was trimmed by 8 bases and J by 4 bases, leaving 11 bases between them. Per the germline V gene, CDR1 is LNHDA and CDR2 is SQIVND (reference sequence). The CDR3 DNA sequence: TGTGCCAGTCGTACACGGGGTAATGAAAAACTGTTTTTT. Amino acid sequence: CASRTRGNEKLFF.

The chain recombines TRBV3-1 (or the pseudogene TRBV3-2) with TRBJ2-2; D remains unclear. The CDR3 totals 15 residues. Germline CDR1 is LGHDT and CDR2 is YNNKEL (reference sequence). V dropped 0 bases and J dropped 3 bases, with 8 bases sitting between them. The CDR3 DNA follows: TGTGCCAGCAGCCAAGAGGCCATTCACACCGGGGAGCTGTTTTTT. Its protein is CASSQEAIHTGELFF.

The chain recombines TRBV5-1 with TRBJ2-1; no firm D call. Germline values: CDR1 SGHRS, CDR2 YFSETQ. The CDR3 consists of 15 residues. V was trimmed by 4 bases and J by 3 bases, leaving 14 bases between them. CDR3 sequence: CASSNTPGYYNEQFF. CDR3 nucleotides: TGCGCCAGCAGCAACACCCCCGGGTACTACAATGAGCAGTTCTTC. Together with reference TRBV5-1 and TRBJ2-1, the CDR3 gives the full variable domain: KAGVTQTPRYLIKTRGQQVTLSCSPISGHRSVSWYQQTPGQGLQFLFEYFSETQRNKGNFPGRFSGRQFSNSRSEMNVSTLELGDSALYLCASSNTPGYYNEQFFGPGTRLTVL.

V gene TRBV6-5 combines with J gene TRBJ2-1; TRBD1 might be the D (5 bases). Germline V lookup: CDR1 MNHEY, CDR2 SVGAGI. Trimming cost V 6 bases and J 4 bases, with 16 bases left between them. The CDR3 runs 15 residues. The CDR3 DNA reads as TGTGCCAGCAGGCCGTCGGGCGGACAATACAATGAGCAGTTCTTC. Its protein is CASRPSGGQYNEQFF.

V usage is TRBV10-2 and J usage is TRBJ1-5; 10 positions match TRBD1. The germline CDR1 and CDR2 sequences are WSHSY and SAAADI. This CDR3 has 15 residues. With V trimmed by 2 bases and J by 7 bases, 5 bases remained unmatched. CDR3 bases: TGCGCCAGCAGTGAGCCAGACAGGGGGCGACAGCCCCAGCATTTT. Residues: CASSEPDRGRQPQHF.

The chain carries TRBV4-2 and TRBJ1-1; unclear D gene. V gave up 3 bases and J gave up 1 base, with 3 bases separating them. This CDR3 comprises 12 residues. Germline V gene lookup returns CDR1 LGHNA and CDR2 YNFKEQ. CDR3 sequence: CASSHGNTEAFF. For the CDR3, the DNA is TGTGCCAGCAGCCACGGGAACACTGAAGCTTTCTTT.

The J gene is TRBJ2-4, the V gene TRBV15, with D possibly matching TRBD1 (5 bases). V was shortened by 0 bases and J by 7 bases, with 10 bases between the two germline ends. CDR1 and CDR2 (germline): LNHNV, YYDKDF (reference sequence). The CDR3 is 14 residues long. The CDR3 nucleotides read TGTGCCACCAGCAGAGAGCAGGGTTTGAACATTCAGTACTTC. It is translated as CATSREQGLNIQYF.

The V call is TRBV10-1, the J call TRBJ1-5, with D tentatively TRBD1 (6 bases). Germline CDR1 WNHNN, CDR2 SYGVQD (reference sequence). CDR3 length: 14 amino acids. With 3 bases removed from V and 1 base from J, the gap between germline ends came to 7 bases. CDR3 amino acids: CASSETGSNQPQHF. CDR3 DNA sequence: TGCGCCAGCAGTGAAACAGGGAGCAATCAGCCCCAGCATTTT.

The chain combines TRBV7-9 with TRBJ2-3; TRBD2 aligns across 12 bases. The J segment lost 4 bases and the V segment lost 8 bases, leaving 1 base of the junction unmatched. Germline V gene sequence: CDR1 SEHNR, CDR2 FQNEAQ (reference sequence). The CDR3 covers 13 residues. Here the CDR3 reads CASLAGGADTQYF. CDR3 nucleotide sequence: TGTGCCAGCCTAGCGGGAGGGGCAGATACGCAGTATTTT.

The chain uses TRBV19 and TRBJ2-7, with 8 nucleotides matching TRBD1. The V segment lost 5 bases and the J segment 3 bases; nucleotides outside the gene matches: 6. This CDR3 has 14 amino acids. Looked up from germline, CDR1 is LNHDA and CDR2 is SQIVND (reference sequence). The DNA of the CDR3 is TGTGCCAGTAGTCCCTCCGGGACAGGCTACGAGCAGTACTTC. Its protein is CASSPSGTGYEQYF.

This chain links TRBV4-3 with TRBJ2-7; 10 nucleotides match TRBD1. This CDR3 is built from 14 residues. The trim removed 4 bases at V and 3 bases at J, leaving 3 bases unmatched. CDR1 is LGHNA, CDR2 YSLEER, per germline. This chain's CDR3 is CASSLGQGVYEQYF. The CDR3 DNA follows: TGCGCCAGCAGCCTAGGACAGGGGGTCTACGAGCAGTACTTC.

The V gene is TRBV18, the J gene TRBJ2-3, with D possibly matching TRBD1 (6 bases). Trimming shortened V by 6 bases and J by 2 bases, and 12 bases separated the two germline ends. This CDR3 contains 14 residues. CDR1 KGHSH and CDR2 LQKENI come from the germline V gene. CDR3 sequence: CASSRGWSTDTQYF. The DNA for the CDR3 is TGTGCCAGCTCCAGGGGATGGTCCACAGATACGCAGTATTTT. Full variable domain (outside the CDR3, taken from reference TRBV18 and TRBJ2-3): NAGVMQNPRHLVRRRGQEARLRCSPMKGHSHVYWYRQLPEEGLKFMVYLQKENIIDESGMPKERFSAEFPKEGPSILRIQQVVRGDSAAYFCASSRGWSTDTQYFGPGTRLTVL.

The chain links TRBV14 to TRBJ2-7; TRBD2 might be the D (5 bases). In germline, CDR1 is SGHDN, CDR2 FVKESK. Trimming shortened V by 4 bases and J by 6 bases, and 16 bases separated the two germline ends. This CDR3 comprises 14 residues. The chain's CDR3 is CASSPEGRMIEQYF. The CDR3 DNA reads TGTGCCAGCAGCCCCGAGGGTCGAATGATCGAGCAGTACTTC.

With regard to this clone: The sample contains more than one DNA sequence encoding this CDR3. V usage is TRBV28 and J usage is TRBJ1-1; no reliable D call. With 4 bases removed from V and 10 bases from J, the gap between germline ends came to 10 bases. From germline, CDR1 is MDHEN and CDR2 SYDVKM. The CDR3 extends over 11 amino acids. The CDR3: CASSSPRGAFF. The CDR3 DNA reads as TGTGCCAGCAGTTCACCGAGAGGAGCTTTCTTT. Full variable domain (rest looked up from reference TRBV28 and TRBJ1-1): DVKVTQSSRYLVKRTGEKVFLECVQDMDHENMFWYRQDPGLGLRLIYFSYDVKMKEKGDIPEGYSVSREKKERFSLILESASTNQTSMYLCASSSPRGAFFGQGTRLTVV.

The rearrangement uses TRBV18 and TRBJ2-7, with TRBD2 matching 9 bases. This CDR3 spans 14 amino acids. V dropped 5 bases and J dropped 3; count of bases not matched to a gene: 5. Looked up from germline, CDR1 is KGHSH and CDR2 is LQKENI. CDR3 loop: CASSALAGDYEQYF. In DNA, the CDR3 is TGTGCCAGCTCAGCGTTAGCGGGAGACTACGAGCAGTACTTC.

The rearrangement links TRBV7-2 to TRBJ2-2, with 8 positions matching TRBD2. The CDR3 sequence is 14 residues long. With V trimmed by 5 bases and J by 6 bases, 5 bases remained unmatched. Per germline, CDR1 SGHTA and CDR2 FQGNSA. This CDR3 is CASSAGTRAGELFF. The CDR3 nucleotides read TGTGCCAGCAGCGCCGGGACTAGGGCCGGGGAGCTGTTTTTT.

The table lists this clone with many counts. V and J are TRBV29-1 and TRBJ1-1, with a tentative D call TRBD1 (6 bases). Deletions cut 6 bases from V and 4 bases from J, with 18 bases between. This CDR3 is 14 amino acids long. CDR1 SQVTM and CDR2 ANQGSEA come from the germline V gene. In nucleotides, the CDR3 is TGCAGCGTGCTGGGGGCAGGGTATGCCACTGAAGCTTTCTTT. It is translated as CSVLGAGYATEAFF.

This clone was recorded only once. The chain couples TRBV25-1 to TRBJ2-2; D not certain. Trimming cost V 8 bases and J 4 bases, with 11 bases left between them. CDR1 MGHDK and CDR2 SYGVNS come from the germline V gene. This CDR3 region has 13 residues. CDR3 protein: CASGVSVTGELFF. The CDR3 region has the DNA TGTGCCAGCGGAGTAAGTGTCACCGGGGAGCTGTTTTTT.

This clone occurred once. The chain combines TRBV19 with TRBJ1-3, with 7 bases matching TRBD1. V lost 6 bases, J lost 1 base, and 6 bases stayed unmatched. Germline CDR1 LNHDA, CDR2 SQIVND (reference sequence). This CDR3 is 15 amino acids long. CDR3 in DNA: TGTGCCAGTAGCACAGGGGTGCAGTCTGGAAACACCATATATTTT. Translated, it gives CASSTGVQSGNTIYF.

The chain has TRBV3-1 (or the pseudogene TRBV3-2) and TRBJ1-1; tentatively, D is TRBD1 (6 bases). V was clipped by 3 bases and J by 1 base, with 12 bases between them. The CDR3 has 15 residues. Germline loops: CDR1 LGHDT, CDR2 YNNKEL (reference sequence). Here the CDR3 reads CASSHQGIGNTEAFF. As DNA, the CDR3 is TGTGCCAGCAGCCATCAGGGGATCGGGAACACTGAAGCTTTCTTT.

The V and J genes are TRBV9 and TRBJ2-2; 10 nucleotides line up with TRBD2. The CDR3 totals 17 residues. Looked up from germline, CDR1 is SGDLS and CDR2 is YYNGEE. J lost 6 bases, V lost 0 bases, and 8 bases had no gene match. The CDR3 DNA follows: TGTGCCAGCAGCGTAGTCGGGCTAGCGGGAGCTGCCGGGGAGCTGTTTTTT. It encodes CASSVVGLAGAAGELFF.

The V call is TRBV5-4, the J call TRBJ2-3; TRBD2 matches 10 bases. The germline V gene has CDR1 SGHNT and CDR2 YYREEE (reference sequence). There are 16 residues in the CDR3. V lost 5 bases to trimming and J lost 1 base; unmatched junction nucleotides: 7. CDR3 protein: CASRSGLAERTDTQYF. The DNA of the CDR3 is TGTGCCAGCAGATCCGGACTAGCGGAACGCACAGATACGCAGTATTTT.

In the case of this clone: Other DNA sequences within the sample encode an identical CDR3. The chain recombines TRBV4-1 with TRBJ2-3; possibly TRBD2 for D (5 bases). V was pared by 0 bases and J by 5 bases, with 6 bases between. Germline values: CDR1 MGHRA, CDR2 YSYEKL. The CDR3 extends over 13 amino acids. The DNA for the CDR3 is TGCGCCAGCAGCCAAGATCGGGGAGATACGCAGTATTTT. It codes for CASSQDRGDTQYF.

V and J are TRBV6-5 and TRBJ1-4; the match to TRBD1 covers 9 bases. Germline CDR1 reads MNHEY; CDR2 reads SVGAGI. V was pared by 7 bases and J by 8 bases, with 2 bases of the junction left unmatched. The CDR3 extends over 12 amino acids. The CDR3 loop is CASKTGGEKLFF. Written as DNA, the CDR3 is TGTGCCAGCAAGACAGGGGGAGAAAAACTGTTTTTT.

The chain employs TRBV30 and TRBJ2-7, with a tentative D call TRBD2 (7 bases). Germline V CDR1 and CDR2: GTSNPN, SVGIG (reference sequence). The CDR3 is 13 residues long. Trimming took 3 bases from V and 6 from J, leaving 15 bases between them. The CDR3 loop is CAWRPGGEGEQYF. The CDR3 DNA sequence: TGTGCCTGGAGACCGGGGGGCGAGGGCGAGCAGTACTTC.

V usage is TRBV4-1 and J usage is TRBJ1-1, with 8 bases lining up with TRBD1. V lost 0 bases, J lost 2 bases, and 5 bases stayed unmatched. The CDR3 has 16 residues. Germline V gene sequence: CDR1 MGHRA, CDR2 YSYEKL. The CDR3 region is CASSQDPRGRNTEAFF. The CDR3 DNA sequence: TGCGCCAGCAGCCAAGATCCCAGGGGGCGAAACACTGAAGCTTTCTTT.